These T cell receptor beta chains were read from a single sample in a study of cytomegalovirus exposure and HLA in healthy donors. The data were produced by immunoSEQ multiplex PCR, yet TCRdb's version contains in-frame clones alone and is incomplete. This sample has approximately 150,000 clones, with around four fifths found just once. The sequencing input was PBMCs. These receptor sequences come from a man in his late teens or twenties in good health and CMV-seropositive. The CDR3 runs from the conserved cysteine through the conserved F or W. The order of the fields is V gene, J gene, clone size, D gene, CDR3 DNA, CDR3 protein. D genes are given only for firm matches. Clone size is given for some rows only: seen once, a few or many times, or a class if the clone is expanded.

>TRBV4-3|TRBJ2-5|-|TRBD1
TGCGCCAGCAGCCAAGGAGGCAGGGGGCAAAATCAGCACCAAGAGACCCAGTACTTC
CASSQGGRGQNQHQETQYF
>TRBV4-2|TRBJ1-1|-|-
TGTGCCAGCAGCCAAGATTTCCCGGGTATCACTGAAGCTTTCTTT
CASSQDFPGITEAFF
>TRBV11-2|TRBJ2-1|-|TRBD2
TGTGCCAGCAGCCTCTGGACTAGTGGGGGGGGTGAGCAGTTCTTC
CASSLWTSGGGEQFF
>TRBV18|TRBJ1-1|-|-
TGTGCCAGCTCACCTGGGCAGGAACAGGGTGTCTTT
CASSPGQEQGVF
>TRBV11-2|TRBJ2-1|-|-
TGTGCCAGCAGCCTACGGTATGCGGTCCTAGCCTCCTACAATGAGCAGTTCTTC
CASSLRYAVLASYNEQFF
>TRBV5-4|TRBJ2-3|-|-
TGTGCCAGCAAGTTAGACTCAGCAACAGATACGCAGTATTTT
CASKLDSATDTQYF
>TRBV2|TRBJ1-5|-|TRBD1
TGTGCCAGCAGTGGTGGGACAGGGTCTGATCAGCCCCAGCATTTT
CASSGGTGSDQPQHF
>TRBV27|TRBJ1-4|once|-
TGTGCCAGCAGGATTTGGGGGGGCGAAAAACTGTTTTTT
CASRIWGGEKLFF
>TRBV13|TRBJ2-1|-|-
TGTGCCAGCAGCTCTTGGACCCCTCCGGGATACAATGAGCAGTTCTTC
CASSSWTPPGYNEQFF
>TRBV4-2|TRBJ2-1|-|-
TGTGCCAGCAGCCAAGATCAGGGGTGGGGGGGCCGGGAGCAGTTCTTC
CASSQDQGWGGREQFF
>TRBV13|TRBJ2-5|-|TRBD2
TGTGCCAGCAGCTCCCACGAGGGAGGGCCCTTCCAAGAGACCCAGTACTTC
CASSSHEGGPFQETQYF
>TRBV5-4|TRBJ1-4|-|TRBD1
TGTGCCAGCAGCGCCGGGACAGGGGGTACAACTAATGAAAAACTGTTTTTT
CASSAGTGGTTNEKLFF
>TRBV5-6|TRBJ1-2|-|-
TGTGCCAGCAGCTTGGTGACAGGAGATACTAACTATGGCTACACCTTC
CASSLVTGDTNYGYTF
>TRBV5-6|TRBJ2-5|-|-
TGTGCCAGCAGCTTGGGGGCAAGGGAGACCCAGTACTTC
CASSLGARETQYF
>TRBV7-3|TRBJ1-2|-|-
TGTGCCAGCAGCTTAATGCCTTCCACTGGAGAGACCGGCTACACCTTC
CASSLMPSTGETGYTF
>TRBV4-1|TRBJ1-2|-|-
TGCGCCAGCAGCCAAGGTCCCAGAGGCTACACCTTC
CASSQGPRGYTF
>TRBV2|TRBJ2-6|-|TRBD1
TGTGCCAGCAGTCCGGGACAGGCCCTCTCTGGGGCCAACGTCCTGACTTTC
CASSPGQALSGANVLTF
>TRBV19|TRBJ2-1|-|-
TGTGCCAGTAGTATAGTCGGAGATTTATACGTTGAGCAGTTCTTC
CASSIVGDLYVEQFF
>TRBV29-1|TRBJ2-7|-|-
TGCAGCGTTGCAGGAACCTACGAGCAGTACTTC
CSVAGTYEQYF
>TRBV11-2|TRBJ2-7|-|TRBD1
TGTGCCAGCAGCTTAGAGACAGGGGGCTACGAGCAGTACTTC
CASSLETGGYEQYF
>TRBV4-1|TRBJ2-7|once|-
TGCGCCAGCAGTTCCTACGGACAGAAAAAGCAGTACTTC
CASSSYGQKKQYF
>TRBV7-8|TRBJ1-2|-|-
TGTGCCACCGATGGGGGGGGCAATAACTATGGCTACACCTTC
CATDGGGNNYGYTF
>TRBV28|TRBJ1-2|once|-
TGTGCCAGCAGTTTGGAGACAGAGTACTATGGCTACACCTTC
CASSLETEYYGYTF
>TRBV7-8|TRBJ2-7|-|-
TGTGCCAGCAGCTCAGCCCGGGTACAGGGAACCTACGAGCAGTACTTC
CASSSARVQGTYEQYF
>TRBV5-4|TRBJ2-2|-|TRBD2
TGTGCCAGCAGCCAGGATCCGGGACTACAGAACACCGGGGAGCTGTTTTTT
CASSQDPGLQNTGELFF
>TRBV19|TRBJ1-1|-|-
TGTGCCAGTAGTCTGCAGAAGAACACTGAAGCTTTCTTT
CASSLQKNTEAFF
>TRBV11-2|TRBJ2-5|-|TRBD2
TGTGCCAGCAGCCCCTCGGGGGGGCAAGAGACCCAGTACTTC
CASSPSGGQETQYF
>TRBV28|TRBJ1-2|-|TRBD1
TGTGCCAGCAATCTGTACAGGGGGATAGAGGGCTACACCTTC
CASNLYRGIEGYTF
>TRBV7-6|TRBJ2-1|-|TRBD2
TGTGCCAGCAGCTTAGACGCGCCGGGGGGGGCCACTGAGCAGTTCTTC
CASSLDAPGGATEQFF
>TRBV5-6|TRBJ1-2|-|TRBD1
TGTGCCAGCAGCTTGGGGAGGACAGGCTATGGCTACACCTTC
CASSLGRTGYGYTF
>TRBV4-1|TRBJ2-5|once|TRBD1
TGCGCCAGCAGCCGTCAACAGGGGTTTGGTGAGACCCAGTACTTC
CASSRQQGFGETQYF
>TRBV6-1|TRBJ1-1|-|TRBD1
TGTGCCAGCAGGATTCAGGACAGGATGAACACTGAAGCTTTCTTT
CASRIQDRMNTEAFF
>TRBV5-1|TRBJ1-1|few|-
TGCGCCAGCAGCTTGGCCGGGGGGGCGGCTGAAGCTTTCTTT
CASSLAGGAAEAFF
>TRBV23-1|TRBJ1-5|-|-
TGCGCCAGCAGTCAATCGTCCAGTAATCAGCCCCAGCATTTT
CASSQSSSNQPQHF
>TRBV19|TRBJ2-7|many|TRBD2
TGTGCCGGGCTAGCGGGAGAGAACTACGAGCAGTACTTC
CAGLAGENYEQYF
>TRBV5-6|TRBJ2-1|-|-
TGTGCCAGCAGCTTGGGCCAACCCAGGGATGAGCAGTTCTTC
CASSLGQPRDEQFF
>TRBV6-1|TRBJ1-1|-|-
TGTGCCAGCAGTGAACAAGGAACAGGGTCAGCTTTCTTT
CASSEQGTGSAFF
>TRBV4-2|TRBJ2-5|-|-
TGTGCCAGCAGCCAAGATAAGAGAAAAGAGACCCAGTACTTC
CASSQDKRKETQYF
>TRBV5-1|TRBJ2-7|few|-
TGCGCCAGCAGCTTGGAGGGGGGGGCGGTCTACGAGCAGTACTTC
CASSLEGGAVYEQYF
>TRBV6-1|TRBJ1-5|-|-
TGTGCCAGCAGCGAAGGGACATTTTTCGGTCAGCCCCAGCATTTT
CASSEGTFFGQPQHF